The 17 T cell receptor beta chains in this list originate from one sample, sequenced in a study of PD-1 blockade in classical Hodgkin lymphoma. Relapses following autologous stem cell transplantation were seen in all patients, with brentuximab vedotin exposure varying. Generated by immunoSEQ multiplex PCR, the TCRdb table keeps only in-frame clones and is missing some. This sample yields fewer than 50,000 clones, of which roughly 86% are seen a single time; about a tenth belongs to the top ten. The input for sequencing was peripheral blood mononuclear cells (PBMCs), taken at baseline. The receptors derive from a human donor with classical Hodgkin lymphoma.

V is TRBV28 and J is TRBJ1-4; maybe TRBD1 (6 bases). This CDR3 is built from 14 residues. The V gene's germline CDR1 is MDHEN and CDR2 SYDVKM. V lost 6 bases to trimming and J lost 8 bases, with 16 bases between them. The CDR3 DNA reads TGTGCCAGCAGGCCTCAGGGGCTCCCCGAAAAACTGTTTTTT. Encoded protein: CASRPQGLPEKLFF.

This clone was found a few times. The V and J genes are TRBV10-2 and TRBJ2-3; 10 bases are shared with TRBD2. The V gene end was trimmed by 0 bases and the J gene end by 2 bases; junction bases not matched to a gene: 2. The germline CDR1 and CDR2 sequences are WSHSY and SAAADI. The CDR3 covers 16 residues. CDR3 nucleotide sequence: TGCGCCAGCAGTGAGTCCACTAGCGGGGTCACAGATACGCAGTATTTT. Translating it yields CASSESTSGVTDTQYF.

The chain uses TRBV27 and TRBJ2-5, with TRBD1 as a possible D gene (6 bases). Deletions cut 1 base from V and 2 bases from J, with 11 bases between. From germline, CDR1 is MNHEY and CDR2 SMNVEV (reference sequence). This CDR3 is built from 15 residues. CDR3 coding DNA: TGTGCCAGCAGTTTATTTTGGGGACATCAAGAGACCCAGTACTTC. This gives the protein CASSLFWGHQETQYF.

This CDR3 reads CASSSSDRLGYGYTF. The CDR3 region has the DNA TGTGCCAGCAGCTCTTCCGACAGGTTGGGCTATGGCTACACCTTC. The gene calls are TRBV11-2 and TRBJ1-2; TRBD1 might be the D (6 bases). Germline lookup yields CDR1 SGHAT and CDR2 FQNNGV. The CDR3 sequence is 15 residues long. With 4 bases removed from V and 4 bases from J, the gap between germline ends came to 16 bases.

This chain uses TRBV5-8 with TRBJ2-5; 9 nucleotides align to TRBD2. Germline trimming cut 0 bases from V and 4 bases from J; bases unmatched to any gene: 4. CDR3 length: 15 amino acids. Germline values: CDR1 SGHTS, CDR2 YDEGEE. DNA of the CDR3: TGTGCCAGCAGCTTGGGCGGGGGGGCCCCAGAGACCCAGTACTTC. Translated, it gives CASSLGGGAPETQYF.

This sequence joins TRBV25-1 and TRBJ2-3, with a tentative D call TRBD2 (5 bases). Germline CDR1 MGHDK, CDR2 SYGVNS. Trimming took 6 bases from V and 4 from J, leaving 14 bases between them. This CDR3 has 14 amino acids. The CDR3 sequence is CASRPSLFPDTQYF. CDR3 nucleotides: TGTGCCAGCAGACCTAGCCTATTCCCAGATACGCAGTATTTT.

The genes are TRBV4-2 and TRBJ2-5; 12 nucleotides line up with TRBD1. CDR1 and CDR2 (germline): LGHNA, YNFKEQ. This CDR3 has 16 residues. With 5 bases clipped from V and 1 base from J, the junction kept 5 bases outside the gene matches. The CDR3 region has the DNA TGTGCCAGCAGCAGCCGGGACAGGGGGCGCCAAGAGACCCAGTACTTC. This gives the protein CASSSRDRGRQETQYF.

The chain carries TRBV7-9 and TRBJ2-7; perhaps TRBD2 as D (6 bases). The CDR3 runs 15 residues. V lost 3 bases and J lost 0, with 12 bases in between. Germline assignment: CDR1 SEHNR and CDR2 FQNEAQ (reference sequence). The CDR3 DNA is TGTGCCAGCAGCTTTGGGGGACTGAGCTCCTACGAGCAGTACTTC. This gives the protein CASSFGGLSSYEQYF. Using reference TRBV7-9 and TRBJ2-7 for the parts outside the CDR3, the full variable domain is DTGVSQNPRHKITKRGQNVTFRCDPISEHNRLYWYRQTLGQGPEFLTYFQNEAQLEKSRLLSDRFSAERPKGSFSTLEIQRTEQGDSAMYLCASSFGGLSSYEQYFGPGTRLTVT.

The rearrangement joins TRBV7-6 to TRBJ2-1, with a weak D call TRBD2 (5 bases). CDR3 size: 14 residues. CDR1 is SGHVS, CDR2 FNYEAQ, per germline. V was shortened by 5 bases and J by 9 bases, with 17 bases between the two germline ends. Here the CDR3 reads CASSNLWTEGEQFF. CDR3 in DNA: TGTGCCAGCAGCAACCTTTGGACCGAGGGTGAGCAGTTCTTC.

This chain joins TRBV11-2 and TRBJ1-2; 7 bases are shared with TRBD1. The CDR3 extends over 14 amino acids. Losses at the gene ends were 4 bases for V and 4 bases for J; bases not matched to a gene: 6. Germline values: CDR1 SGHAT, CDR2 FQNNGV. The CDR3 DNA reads TGTGCCAGCAGCTCAACAGGGGTGGGCTATGGCTACACCTTC. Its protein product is CASSSTGVGYGYTF.

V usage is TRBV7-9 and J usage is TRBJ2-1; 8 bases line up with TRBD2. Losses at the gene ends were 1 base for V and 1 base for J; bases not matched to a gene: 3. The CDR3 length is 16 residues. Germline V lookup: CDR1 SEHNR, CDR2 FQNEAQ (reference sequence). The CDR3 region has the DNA TGTGCCAGCAGCTTAGATAGCGGGGCTTCCTACAATGAGCAGTTCTTC. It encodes CASSLDSGASYNEQFF.

The CDR3 spells CASSLSIKGGRTEAFF. The CDR3 region has the DNA TGTGCCAGCAGTTTATCGATAAAGGGGGGGCGGACTGAAGCTTTCTTT. The rearrangement uses TRBV27 and TRBJ1-1, with D possibly matching TRBD1 (6 bases). V dropped 0 bases and J dropped 5 bases, with 16 bases sitting between them. Germline V gene data show CDR1 as MNHEY and CDR2 as SMNVEV (reference sequence). The CDR3 contains 16 residues.

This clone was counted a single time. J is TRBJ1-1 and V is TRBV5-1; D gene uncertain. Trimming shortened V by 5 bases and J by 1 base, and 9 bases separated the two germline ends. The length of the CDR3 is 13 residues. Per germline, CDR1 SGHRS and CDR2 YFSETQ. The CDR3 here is CASRVEWNTEAFF. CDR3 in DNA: TGCGCCAGCAGAGTGGAGTGGAACACTGAAGCTTTCTTT. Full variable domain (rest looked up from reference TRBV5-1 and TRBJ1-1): KAGVTQTPRYLIKTRGQQVTLSCSPISGHRSVSWYQQTPGQGLQFLFEYFSETQRNKGNFPGRFSGRQFSNSRSEMNVSTLELGDSALYLCASRVEWNTEAFFGQGTRLTVV.

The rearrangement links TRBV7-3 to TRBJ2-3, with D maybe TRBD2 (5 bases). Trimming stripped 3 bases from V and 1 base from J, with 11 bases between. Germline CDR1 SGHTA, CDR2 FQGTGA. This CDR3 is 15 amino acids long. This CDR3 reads CASSFEGRGTDTQYF. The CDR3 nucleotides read TGTGCCAGCAGCTTTGAAGGGCGGGGCACAGATACGCAGTATTTT.

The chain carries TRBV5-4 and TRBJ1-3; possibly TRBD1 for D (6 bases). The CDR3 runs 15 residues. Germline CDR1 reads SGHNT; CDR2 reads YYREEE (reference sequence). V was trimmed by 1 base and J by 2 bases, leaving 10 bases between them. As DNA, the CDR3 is TGTGCCAGCAGCTTGTGGCAGGGGCCTGGAAACACCATATATTTT. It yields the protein CASSLWQGPGNTIYF.

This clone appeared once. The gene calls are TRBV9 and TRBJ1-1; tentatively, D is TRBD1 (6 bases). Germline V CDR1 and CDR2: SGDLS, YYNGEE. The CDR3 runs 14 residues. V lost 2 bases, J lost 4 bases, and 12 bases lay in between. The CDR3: CASSVGRGFTEAFF. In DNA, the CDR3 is TGTGCCAGCAGCGTGGGGAGGGGGTTCACTGAAGCTTTCTTT.

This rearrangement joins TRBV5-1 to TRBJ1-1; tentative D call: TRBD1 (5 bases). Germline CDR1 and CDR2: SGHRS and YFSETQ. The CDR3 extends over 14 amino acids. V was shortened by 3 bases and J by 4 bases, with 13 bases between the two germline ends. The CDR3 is CASSYQGVGTEAFF. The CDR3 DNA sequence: TGCGCCAGCAGCTACCAAGGGGTGGGCACTGAAGCTTTCTTT.